The subject of this entry is one TCR beta chain. With 7 bases removed from V and 3 bases from J, the gap between germline ends came to 13 bases. This CDR3 spans 13 amino acids. Germline lookup yields CDR1 MDHEN and CDR2 SYDVKM. Assay used: immunoSEQ multiplex PCR; TCRdb lists only in-frame clones, some missing. The sample has about 100,000 clones, 95% seen once. The entry originates in a study of technical replicates of blood from several donors. V gene TRBV28 combines with J gene TRBJ2-7; D is unresolved. Material for sequencing was T cells isolated from PBMCs. This sequence was found in a human donor in good health. CDR3 loop: CASKPHDNYEQYF. The CDR3 DNA follows: TGTGCCAGCAAACCCCATGACAACTACGAGCAGTACTTC.